The entry below gives a single T cell receptor beta chain sequence along with its context. Its antigen is undetermined. The CDR3 sequence is 17 residues long. The trim removed 2 bases at V and 0 bases at J, leaving 5 bases unmatched. The germline CDR1 and CDR2 sequences are MNHEY and SVGEGT. Donation came from healthy Caucasian individuals in Russia who were aged 6 to 90. This record comes from a study of blood T cells in healthy people across ages. Study-level results: PBMC samples, being unsorted, prevented any conclusive comparison of naive and antigen-experienced cells.

Using a J-beta primer mix together with a sample-barcoded 5' primer, a second PCR was run for about 6 to 11 cycles. TCRdb re-called the 5' RACE reads with MiXCR, one entry per CDR3 protein. The repertoire holds approximately 800,000 distinct CDR3 sequences, with just under 25% as singletons. The data were also submitted as part of a second study, on T cells of mothers and their children.

The sample was blood. The origin of this receptor is a boy between 5 and 17 years old in good health. This chain uses TRBV6-2 or TRBV6-3 with TRBJ2-1; 9 bases are shared with TRBD2. CDR3 in amino acids: CASSYPGTSFSYNEQFF. The CDR3 DNA follows: TGTGCCAGCAGTTACCCGGGGACTAGCTTCTCCTACAATGAGCAGTTCTTC.